These 31 T cell receptor beta chains share one sample of origin, sequenced in a study of blood T cell repertoires in COVID-19. Clones were read by immunoSEQ multiplex PCR, and TCRdb kept only the in-frame ones, dropping some. This sample has some 130,000 clones, with 87% found just once. The sample consisted of peripheral blood. The receptors come from a man between 45 and 60 years old with active COVID-19.

The gene calls are TRBV4-2 and TRBJ1-1; possibly TRBD1 for D (5 bases). This CDR3 comprises 15 residues. V was clipped by 7 bases and J by 0 bases, with 15 bases between them. Germline values: CDR1 LGHNA, CDR2 YNFKEQ. CDR3 in DNA: TGTGCCAGCAAGGGGCACCCTACCATGAACACTGAAGCTTTCTTT. Encoded protein: CASKGHPTMNTEAFF.

J is TRBJ2-2 and V is TRBV7-2; 8 bases agree with TRBD2. The germline V gene encodes CDR1 SGHTA and CDR2 FQGNSA. With 2 bases clipped from V and 6 bases from J, the junction kept 8 bases outside the gene matches. The CDR3 contains 16 residues. The CDR3 loop reads CASSLTPSGGSGELFF. The CDR3 DNA reads TGTGCCAGCAGCTTAACTCCGAGCGGGGGCTCCGGGGAGCTGTTTTTT.

The chain couples TRBV6-6 to TRBJ2-7; 9 nucleotides line up with TRBD1. The CDR3 runs to 15 residues. In germline, CDR1 is MNHNY, CDR2 SVGAGI (reference sequence). The trim removed 4 bases at V and 0 bases at J, leaving 4 bases unmatched. This CDR3 reads CASSFRDRVSYEQYF. DNA of the CDR3: TGTGCCAGCAGTTTCCGGGACAGGGTCTCCTACGAGCAGTACTTC.

The chain couples TRBV29-1 to TRBJ1-1; TRBD1 matches at 7 bases. The CDR3 consists of 15 residues. Germline values: CDR1 SQVTM, CDR2 ANQGSEA. V lost 5 bases to trimming and J lost 1 base; unmatched junction nucleotides: 10. The CDR3 DNA reads as TGCAGCGTTATGAGGGGGCGTCGGGGGAACACTGAAGCTTTCTTT. Its translation is CSVMRGRRGNTEAFF.

The genes are TRBV30 and TRBJ2-4; TRBD1 matches 9 bases. V trimming: 3 bases; J trimming: 6 bases; junction bases outside the gene matches: 6. Germline loops: CDR1 GTSNPN, CDR2 SVGIG (reference sequence). This CDR3 has 14 residues. Here the CDR3 DNA reads TGTGCCTGGAGCGCGGGACAGGGTATAAACATTCAGTACTTC. Its translation: CAWSAGQGINIQYF.

V usage is TRBV5-5 and J usage is TRBJ2-7; perhaps TRBD1 as D (6 bases). The CDR3 totals 14 residues. CDR1 and CDR2 (germline): SGHKS, YYEKEE (reference sequence). V dropped 3 bases and J dropped 5 bases, with 15 bases sitting between them. CDR3 in amino acids: CASSSSIDRHEQYF. In nucleotides, the CDR3 is TGTGCCAGCAGCTCATCGATAGACAGGCACGAGCAGTACTTC.

This rearrangement joins TRBV12-3 or TRBV12-4 to TRBJ1-1, with 7 bases matching TRBD1. The CDR3 contains 12 residues. The V segment lost 5 bases and the J segment 6 bases; nucleotides outside the gene matches: 3. CDR3 amino acids: CASSPGGAEAFF. The CDR3 DNA reads TGTGCCAGCAGTCCAGGGGGAGCTGAAGCTTTCTTT.

The rearrangement links TRBV5-6 to TRBJ2-5; possible D gene TRBD2, 5 bases. Germline V gene sequence: CDR1 SGHDT, CDR2 YYEEEE. This CDR3 is 14 amino acids long. Trimming took off 1 base at V and 5 bases at J, with 12 bases between the two ends. The CDR3 DNA follows: TGTGCCAGCAGCTTGACGGGGAGTGGGGAGACCCAGTACTTC. It translates to CASSLTGSGETQYF.

This rearrangement joins TRBV6-5 to TRBJ1-1; a weak D match, TRBD1 (6 bases). Germline V gene sequence: CDR1 MNHEY, CDR2 SVGAGI. V was shortened by 5 bases and J by 0 bases, with 10 bases between the two germline ends. The CDR3 is 14 residues long. The CDR3 DNA is TGTGCCAGCAGTCCCGGGACACTGAACACTGAAGCTTTCTTT. Translation gives CASSPGTLNTEAFF.

The V call is TRBV5-6, the J call TRBJ1-1; D unresolved. V gave up 5 bases and J gave up 6 bases, with 11 bases separating them. CDR3 length: 12 residues. CDR1 is SGHDT and CDR2 is YYEEEE in the germline V gene. The CDR3 sequence is CASSTPRAEAFF. CDR3 coding DNA: TGTGCCAGCAGTACCCCGAGGGCTGAAGCTTTCTTT.

The CDR3 loop is CASSIGTAGNTQYF. CDR3 DNA: TGTGCCAGTAGTATAGGGACAGCGGGAAATACGCAGTATTTT. The chain employs TRBV19 and TRBJ2-3, with a weak D call TRBD2 (7 bases). The CDR3 is 14 amino acids. The V gene lost 1 base and the J gene lost 7 bases, with 12 bases spanning the gap. Per the germline V gene, CDR1 is LNHDA and CDR2 is SQIVND (reference sequence).

This rearrangement joins TRBV4-2 to TRBJ2-1, with D possibly TRBD2 on 5 matching bases. This CDR3 spans 16 amino acids. V was trimmed by 1 base and J by 6 bases, leaving 16 bases between them. Germline V CDR1 and CDR2: LGHNA, YNFKEQ. As DNA, the CDR3 is TGTGCCAGCAGCCAAGTAGGGCCCCGAGGGCTCAATGAGCAGTTCTTC. Translation: CASSQVGPRGLNEQFF.

The chain is built from TRBV3-1 (or the pseudogene TRBV3-2) and TRBJ2-1; perhaps TRBD1 as D (5 bases). Germline V CDR1 and CDR2: LGHDT, YNNKEL (reference sequence). This CDR3 is 14 amino acids long. Trimming pared 3 bases from V and 10 bases from J, leaving 16 bases between. CDR3: CASSQGRLVDEQFF. In DNA form, the CDR3 reads TGTGCCAGCAGCCAGGGGCGGCTTGTTGACGAGCAGTTCTTC.

The chain combines TRBV2 with TRBJ2-2; weak D call: TRBD1 (6 bases). This CDR3 has 14 residues. Trimming took 6 bases from V and 3 from J, leaving 11 bases between them. Germline V lookup: CDR1 SNHLY, CDR2 FYNNEI. The CDR3 DNA reads as TGTGCCAGCAGCGGGGACACCTACACCGGGGAGCTGTTTTTT. This sequence encodes CASSGDTYTGELFF.

The chain's CDR3 is CASSRGMDTEAFF. CDR3 DNA sequence: TGTGCCAGCAGCCGGGGGATGGACACTGAAGCTTTCTTT. The chain couples TRBV6-5 to TRBJ1-1; D is possibly TRBD1 (5 bases). This CDR3 is 13 amino acids long. The germline V and J ends were trimmed by 6 bases and 3 bases, with 11 bases remaining between them. The germline gives CDR1 MNHEY, CDR2 SVGAGI.

The chain uses TRBV27 and TRBJ2-3; 8 bases are a match to TRBD1. The V segment lost 1 base and the J segment 4 bases; nucleotides outside the gene matches: 7. The CDR3 extends over 16 amino acids. Germline CDR1 reads MNHEY; CDR2 reads SMNVEV (reference sequence). In DNA form, the CDR3 reads TGTGCCAGCAGTTTATATCAGGGGGCTGGCGCAGATACGCAGTATTTT. Its translation is CASSLYQGAGADTQYF.

The chain has TRBV6-5 and TRBJ1-1, with D possibly TRBD1 on 6 matching bases. V was pared by 2 bases and J by 0 bases, with 13 bases between. CDR3 length: 16 amino acids. Germline-derived CDR1 and CDR2 are MNHEY and SVGAGI. Written as DNA, the CDR3 is TGTGCCAGCAGTTACGGACAGCTAAACATGAACACTGAAGCTTTCTTT. Translating it yields CASSYGQLNMNTEAFF.

V is TRBV6-6 and J is TRBJ1-1, with TRBD1 as a possible D gene (6 bases). Deletions cut 6 bases from V and 4 bases from J, with 12 bases between. The germline CDR1 and CDR2 sequences are MNHNY and SVGAGI (reference sequence). The CDR3 is 13 amino acids. The CDR3 DNA reads TGTGCCAGCAGGCAGGGGTGGGGCACTGAAGCTTTCTTT. It specifies CASRQGWGTEAFF.

The V and J genes are TRBV2 and TRBJ1-1; no reliable D call. The germline gives CDR1 SNHLY, CDR2 FYNNEI. The CDR3 spans 13 residues. Deletions cut 4 bases from V and 0 bases from J, with 6 bases between. Here the CDR3 DNA reads TGTGCCAGCAGTGGGTCGGTGAACACTGAAGCTTTCTTT. Amino acids: CASSGSVNTEAFF. The whole variable domain, filled in from reference TRBV2 and TRBJ1-1, reads EPEVTQTPSHQVTQMGQEVILRCVPISNHLYFYWYRQILGQKVEFLVSFYNNEISEKSEIFDDQFSVERPDGSNFTLKIRSTKLEDSAMYFCASSGSVNTEAFFGQGTRLTVV.

This chain uses TRBV5-1 with TRBJ2-1, with 9 bases aligning to TRBD2. With 0 bases clipped from V and 6 bases from J, the junction kept 4 bases outside the gene matches. CDR3 length: 15 amino acids. CDR1 SGHRS and CDR2 YFSETQ come from the germline V gene. The CDR3 nucleotides read TGCGCCAGCAGCTTGGCCGGCGGGGGGGCCAATGAGCAGTTCTTC. Its translation is CASSLAGGGANEQFF.

V and J are TRBV5-1 and TRBJ2-5; 12 nucleotides agree with TRBD1. The CDR3 spans 15 residues. V trimming: 4 bases; J trimming: 5 bases; junction bases outside the gene matches: 6. The germline V gene has CDR1 SGHRS and CDR2 YFSETQ. The CDR3 spells CASSEGQGAGETQYF. The DNA of the CDR3 is TGCGCCAGCAGCGAGGGACAGGGGGCCGGGGAGACCCAGTACTTC.

V gene TRBV2 combines with J gene TRBJ1-1, with D possibly being TRBD1 (5 bases). Trimming took 2 bases from V and 7 from J, leaving 17 bases between them. The CDR3 is made up of 15 amino acids. Germline-derived CDR1 and CDR2 are SNHLY and FYNNEI. The CDR3 is CASSERTTAFNEAFF. CDR3 nucleotide sequence: TGTGCCAGCAGTGAAAGAACGACAGCCTTCAATGAAGCTTTCTTT. The entire variable domain, with the rest obtained from reference TRBV2 and TRBJ1-1, is as follows: EPEVTQTPSHQVTQMGQEVILRCVPISNHLYFYWYRQILGQKVEFLVSFYNNEISEKSEIFDDQFSVERPDGSNFTLKIRSTKLEDSAMYFCASSERTTAFNEAFFGQGTRLTVV.

CDR3 nucleotides: TGTGCCTGGGGCAGACAGGGCACCTACAATCAGCCCCAGCATTTT. Protein product: CAWGRQGTYNQPQHF. V and J are TRBV30 and TRBJ1-5; 7 positions agree with TRBD1. Losses at the gene ends were 5 bases for V and 3 bases for J; bases not matched to a gene: 10. Germline CDR1 GTSNPN, CDR2 SVGIG (reference sequence). This CDR3 has 15 amino acids. Looking up the rest from reference TRBV30 and TRBJ1-5 gives the full variable domain: SQTIHQWPATLVQPVGSPLSLECTVEGTSNPNLYWYRQAAGRGLQLLFYSVGIGQISSEVPQNLSASRPQDRQFILSSKKLLLSDSGFYLCAWGRQGTYNQPQHFGDGTRLSIL.

The genes are TRBV10-3 and TRBJ2-5; TRBD1 matches 9 bases. The end of the DNA fits TRBJ2-7 better, so the J call may be wrong. CDR1 is ENHRY, CDR2 SYGVKD, per germline. There are 16 residues in the CDR3. The CDR3 DNA is TGTGCCATCAGTGAGCGGAGTGGGACAGGGAATGGCGAGCAGTACTTC. Translation gives CAISERSGTGNGEQYF.

The V call is TRBV14, the J call TRBJ1-1; D is possibly TRBD1 (5 bases). V lost 0 bases to trimming and J lost 9 bases, with 11 bases between them. Germline values: CDR1 SGHDN, CDR2 FVKESK. The CDR3 length is 13 residues. The CDR3: CASSQDRGTKAFF. The CDR3 nucleotides read TGTGCCAGCAGCCAAGATCGGGGGACTAAAGCTTTCTTT. The whole variable domain, remainder taken from reference TRBV14 and TRBJ1-1, is EAGVTQFPSHSVIEKGQTVTLRCDPISGHDNLYWYRRVMGKEIKFLLHFVKESKQDESGMPNNRFLAERTGGTYSTLKVQPAELEDSGVYFCASSQDRGTKAFFGQGTRLTVV.

The chain links TRBV18 to TRBJ1-5, with 7 bases that match TRBD1. Germline CDR1 reads KGHSH; CDR2 reads LQKENI. The junction had 4 bases not matched to a gene; V was cut back by 6 bases and J by 5 bases. The CDR3 has 13 residues. The CDR3 loop is CASSGTDYQPQHF. The CDR3 nucleotides are TGTGCCAGCTCTGGGACAGACTATCAGCCCCAGCATTTT. The full variable domain, rest sourced from reference TRBV18 and TRBJ1-5, is NAGVMQNPRHLVRRRGQEARLRCSPMKGHSHVYWYRQLPEEGLKFMVYLQKENIIDESGMPKERFSAEFPKEGPSILRIQQVVRGDSAAYFCASSGTDYQPQHFGDGTRLSIL.

The chain carries TRBV5-4 and TRBJ1-2; the D gene is possibly TRBD1 (5 bases). From germline, CDR1 is SGHNT and CDR2 YYREEE (reference sequence). This CDR3 contains 14 residues. Trimming took off 0 bases at V and 10 bases at J, with 16 bases between the two ends. CDR3 nucleotide sequence: TGTGCCAGCAGCTTGGGACAGTATCCTTCCGTCTACACCTTC. This encodes CASSLGQYPSVYTF.

V and J are TRBV25-1 and TRBJ1-2; D unresolved. This CDR3 region has 16 residues. With 1 base removed from V and 3 bases from J, the gap between germline ends came to 15 bases. The germline V gene has CDR1 MGHDK and CDR2 SYGVNS. CDR3 loop: CASSESEPRNYYGYTF. The DNA of the CDR3 is TGTGCCAGCAGTGAATCAGAACCCAGGAACTACTATGGCTACACCTTC.

This clone was seen a few times. This chain uses TRBV4-2 with TRBJ1-1, with D unclear. Germline loops: CDR1 LGHNA, CDR2 YNFKEQ. V gave up 1 base and J gave up 1 base, with 16 bases separating them. This CDR3 has 17 amino acids. CDR3 DNA: TGTGCCAGCAGCCAAGTTGGGGAGCGCAGGTCGAACACTGAAGCTTTCTTT. It specifies CASSQVGERRSNTEAFF.

This clone was seen more than once but under ten times. V gene TRBV10-3 combines with J gene TRBJ1-2; perhaps TRBD1 as D (5 bases). V was pared by 11 bases and J by 6 bases, with 19 bases between. Per germline, CDR1 ENHRY and CDR2 SYGVKD. CDR3 size: 13 residues. CDR3 protein: CAAAGLLLDGYTF. As DNA, the CDR3 is TGTGCCGCCGCGGGACTCCTACTGGATGGCTACACCTTC.

The chain combines TRBV9 with TRBJ2-2; TRBD2 agrees at 7 bases. V trimming: 2 bases; J trimming: 9 bases; junction bases outside the gene matches: 13. Germline CDR1 reads SGDLS; CDR2 reads YYNGEE. The CDR3 loop spans 16 amino acids. DNA of the CDR3: TGTGCCAGCAGCGTTAGCCCTAGCGGACAACACCGGGAGCTGTTTTTT. As protein: CASSVSPSGQHRELFF.